One and the same sample provided the 10 T cell receptor beta chains below, sequenced in a study of T cell clonality in common variable immunodeficiency. General observations from the study: Fewer deletions and N-nucleotide insertions were reportedly seen in common variable immunodeficiency TCR beta sequences.

The assay was immunoSEQ multiplex PCR, and TCRdb's table has in-frame clones only and misses some. This sample carries around 30,000 clones, none of them present only once. Their antigens are not known. The material sequenced was peripheral blood mononuclear cells. These receptors came from a human donor with common variable immunodeficiency.

This clone turned up a few times. The read comes to an end 3 residues before the CDR3 does, leaving the germline J gene to fill in the end. The V gene is TRBV19, the J gene TRBJ2-7; 7 positions agree with TRBD1. There are 11 residues in the CDR3. Germline trimming cut 10 bases from V and 4 bases from J; bases unmatched to any gene: 4. Germline lookup yields CDR1 LNHDA and CDR2 SQIVND (reference sequence). The DNA read from the CDR3 is TGTGCCACGGGGACAGTTTACGAG. Protein sequence: CATGTVYE. The whole CDR3 region reads CATGTVYEQYF.

Concerning this clone: The read gets to within 3 residues of the CDR3 end, and the germline J gene fills in the rest. This rearrangement joins TRBV6-2 or TRBV6-3 to TRBJ2-7; 8 nucleotides match TRBD1. Looked up from germline, CDR1 is MNHEY and CDR2 is SVGEGT. This CDR3 region has 15 residues. V shed 6 bases and J 0 bases; nucleotides not matched to a gene: 7. The sequenced CDR3 bases are TGTGCCAGCAGATCCGGGACAGGAGACTCCTACGAG. Protein: CASRSGTGDSYE. The complete CDR3 sequence is CASRSGTGDSYEQYF.

This clone turned up a few times. Sequencing ends 3 residues short of the CDR3 end; the germline J gene provides the rest. The rearrangement joins TRBV2 to TRBJ2-7; 10 positions agree with TRBD2. The CDR3 is made up of 15 amino acids. Per germline, CDR1 SNHLY and CDR2 FYNNEI. J was trimmed by 3 bases and V by 3 bases; bases with no gene match: 5. Incomplete CDR3 DNA: TGTGCCAGCAGTGACGGAGCGGGGGGGCTCTACGAG. It is translated as CASSDGAGGLYE. In full, the CDR3 reads CASSDGAGGLYEQYF. Based on the CDR3 plus reference TRBV2 and TRBJ2-7, the full variable domain is EPEVTQTPSHQVTQMGQEVILRCVPISNHLYFYWYRQILGQKVEFLVSFYNNEISEKSEIFDDQFSVERPDGSNFTLKIRSTKLEDSAMYFCASSDGAGGLYEQYFGPGTRLTVT.

Many counts were recorded for this clone. The read comes to an end 3 residues before the CDR3 does, leaving the germline J gene to fill in the end. The V gene is TRBV4-2, the J gene TRBJ2-1; 12 nucleotides agree with TRBD2. V gave up 4 bases and J gave up 9 bases; unmatched junction bases: 7. CDR1 is LGHNA and CDR2 is YNFKEQ in the germline V gene. There are 15 residues in the CDR3. CDR3 amino acids: CASSPTSGGLFEQFF. Partial CDR3 DNA: TGTGCCAGCAGCCCAACTAGCGGGGGGCTTTTTGAG.

This clone was found a few times. Sequencing ends 3 residues short of the CDR3 end; the germline J gene provides the rest. V usage is TRBV5-1 and J usage is TRBJ2-7; tentative D call: TRBD2 (7 bases). From germline, CDR1 is SGHRS and CDR2 YFSETQ. There are 15 residues in the CDR3. V was pared by 6 bases and J by 0 bases, with 16 bases between. The CDR3 reads CASKGGGQSSYEQYF. The CDR3 bases that were read are TGCGCCAGCAAAGGGGGGGGGCAGAGCTCCTACGAG.

This clone occurred a few times. The read gets to within 3 residues of the CDR3 end, and the germline J gene fills in the rest. The rearrangement links TRBV7-6 to TRBJ2-7; TRBD1 aligns across 9 bases. After removal of 3 bases from V and 1 base from J, the junction contained 10 bases not matched to a gene. CDR1 and CDR2 (germline): SGHVS, FNYEAQ. The CDR3 consists of 17 residues. CDR3 sequence: CASSFSTGTGQSYEQYF. CDR3 DNA, as far as it was read: TGTGCCAGCAGCTTCTCTACCGGGACAGGGCAATCCTACGAG.

There are a few counts of this clone. The read gets to within 3 residues of the CDR3 end, and the germline J gene fills in the rest. This chain connects TRBV7-9 to TRBJ2-3; no firm D call. Germline CDR1 SEHNR, CDR2 FQNEAQ (reference sequence). This CDR3 has 14 amino acids. CDR3: CASSLVVKAVAQYF. The CDR3 bases that were read are TGTGCCAGCAGCTTAGTGGTTAAGGCTGTGGCG. Variable domain in full (rest from reference TRBV7-9 and TRBJ2-3): DTGVSQNPRHKITKRGQNVTFRCDPISEHNRLYWYRQTLGQGPEFLTYFQNEAQLEKSRLLSDRFSAERPKGSFSTLEIQRTEQGDSAMYLCASSLVVKAVAQYFGPGTRLTVL.

This clone was found a few times. The read ends 3 residues before the CDR3 terminus; that terminus is restored from the germline J gene. V is TRBV18 and J is TRBJ1-2, with 10 bases matching TRBD1. V was pared by 4 bases and J by 6 bases, with 5 bases of the junction left unmatched. The CDR3 has 14 amino acids. In germline, CDR1 is KGHSH, CDR2 LQKENI. The CDR3 DNA, read in part, is TGTGCCAGCTCACTGACAGGGGGCGGCGATGGC. Translated, it gives CASSLTGGGDG. From start to end, the CDR3 is CASSLTGGGDGYTF.

Concerning this clone: The sequenced fragment ends 3 residues before the CDR3 boundary, so the rest is inferred from the germline J gene. The chain recombines TRBV5-1 with TRBJ1-2; 10 positions match TRBD1. This CDR3 is built from 15 residues. With 3 bases clipped from V and 6 bases from J, the junction kept 8 bases outside the gene matches. Germline lookup yields CDR1 SGHRS and CDR2 YFSETQ. The part of the CDR3 DNA that was read is TGCGCCAGCAGCTGGGGACAGGGGTTATTGGATGGC. Translation: CASSWGQGLLDG. The entire CDR3 protein reads CASSWGQGLLDGYTF.

This clone was seen a handful of times. The CDR3 bases that were read are TGTGCCAGTAGTACCCGCGGGCAGGCCAAAAACATT. It encodes CASSTRGQAKNI. The full CDR3 sequence reads CASSTRGQAKNIQYF. V usage is TRBV19 and J usage is TRBJ2-4, with a tentative D call TRBD2 (5 bases). The read finishes 3 residues shy of the CDR3 end, and the germline J gene is used to complete it. Germline CDR1 is LNHDA and CDR2 is SQIVND (reference sequence). The CDR3 has 15 residues. Deletions cut 4 bases from V and 1 base from J, with 11 bases between.